These 21 T cell receptor beta chains share one sample of origin, sequenced in a study of shared clonotypes between healthy human individuals. Some clones are missing from TCRdb's copy, which holds only in-frame ones; the method was immunoSEQ multiplex PCR. The table shows about 800,000 clones, with just over 95% occurring only once. Naive CD8 cells lacked CD45RO and underwent positive selection for CCR7, leaving out terminally differentiated effector memory CD45RA+ cells. The material sequenced was naive CD8+ T cells sorted from blood. The receptors originated from a man in his thirties or forties in good health.

This chain links TRBV4-1 with TRBJ2-2, with D unresolved. This CDR3 comprises 14 residues. The V gene lost 2 bases and the J gene lost 1 base, with 5 bases spanning the gap. The germline V gene encodes CDR1 MGHRA and CDR2 YSYEKL. The CDR3 sequence is CASSQLGNTGELFF. DNA of the CDR3: TGCGCCAGCAGCCAACTTGGGAACACCGGGGAGCTGTTTTTT.

The chain recombines TRBV6-9 with TRBJ2-1; 7 bases agree with TRBD1. Germline-derived CDR1 and CDR2 are MNHGY and SVAAGI. Losses at the gene ends were 6 bases for V and 4 bases for J; bases not matched to a gene: 3. This CDR3 has 13 residues. CDR3 sequence: CASRGDSYNEQFF. Written as DNA, the CDR3 is TGTGCCAGCAGGGGGGACAGTTACAATGAGCAGTTCTTC.

The chain links TRBV13 to TRBJ2-1, with D possibly matching TRBD2 (6 bases). The CDR3 runs 17 residues. Germline lookup yields CDR1 PRHDT and CDR2 FYEKMQ (reference sequence). V lost 3 bases, J lost 4 bases, and 19 bases lay in between. CDR3 sequence reads: CASSLERRDGIYNEQFF. The CDR3 coding sequence is TGTGCCAGCAGCTTGGAGAGGCGGGACGGTATTTACAATGAGCAGTTCTTC.

This chain connects TRBV25-1 to TRBJ2-1, with D hard to call. V lost 6 bases and J 3 bases, leaving 0 bases between the germline ends. CDR1 is MGHDK, CDR2 SYGVNS, per germline. The CDR3 totals 10 residues. Here the CDR3 reads CASSYNEQFF. CDR3 sequence (DNA): TGTGCCAGCAGCTACAATGAGCAGTTCTTC.

The chain joins TRBV2 to TRBJ2-1; 10 nucleotides agree with TRBD2. CDR1 is SNHLY, CDR2 FYNNEI, per germline. The CDR3 runs to 18 residues. With V trimmed by 3 bases and J by 0 bases, 8 bases remained unmatched. In DNA form, the CDR3 reads TGTGCCAGCAGTGAGTTTAGCGGGAGGCCGGACTCCTACAATGAGCAGTTCTTC. Amino acids: CASSEFSGRPDSYNEQFF.

The rearrangement joins TRBV27 to TRBJ2-1; TRBD2 aligns across 10 bases. Germline V gene sequence: CDR1 MNHEY, CDR2 SMNVEV (reference sequence). The CDR3 has 18 amino acids. The trim removed 4 bases at V and 4 bases at J, leaving 13 bases unmatched. The CDR3 spells CASSSSLILAGFYNEQFF. The CDR3 nucleotides are TGTGCCAGCAGTTCCTCCTTAATACTAGCGGGATTTTACAATGAGCAGTTCTTC.

The rearrangement links TRBV27 to TRBJ1-5; a weak D match, TRBD1 (6 bases). Germline CDR1 is MNHEY and CDR2 is SMNVEV (reference sequence). This CDR3 has 15 amino acids. V was pared by 5 bases and J by 2 bases, with 13 bases between. The CDR3 coding sequence is TGTGCCAGCAGTCCAACGGCAGGGGGCAATCAGCCCCAGCATTTT. As protein: CASSPTAGGNQPQHF.

The chain is built from TRBV7-9 and TRBJ2-1, with TRBD2 identical over 7 bases. Germline V gene sequence: CDR1 SEHNR, CDR2 FQNEAQ (reference sequence). V trimming: 4 bases; J trimming: 7 bases; junction bases outside the gene matches: 13. The CDR3 covers 16 residues. The chain's CDR3 is CASSWGRGSNVNEQFF. CDR3 sequence (DNA): TGTGCCAGCAGCTGGGGACGCGGGAGTAACGTAAATGAGCAGTTCTTC.

This chain joins TRBV4-1 and TRBJ1-3; D call uncertain. V was shortened by 4 bases and J by 0 bases, with 10 bases between the two germline ends. In germline, CDR1 is MGHRA, CDR2 YSYEKL. The CDR3 contains 15 residues. As DNA, the CDR3 is TGCGCCAGCAGCCTCGTTCTTAGCTCTGGAAACACCATATATTTT. Translation gives CASSLVLSSGNTIYF.

This clone has only one observation. V and J are TRBV7-2 and TRBJ2-1; TRBD1 agrees at 8 bases. The V and J ends lost 4 bases and 5 bases, in that order; junction bases with no gene match: 7. Per germline, CDR1 SGHTA and CDR2 FQGNSA. CDR3 length: 15 residues. The chain's CDR3 is CASSSTGVWDNEQFF. CDR3 coding DNA: TGTGCCAGCAGCTCGACAGGGGTGTGGGACAATGAGCAGTTCTTC.

The chain carries TRBV2 and TRBJ2-1, with 7 positions matching TRBD1. Germline CDR1 SNHLY, CDR2 FYNNEI. The CDR3 consists of 12 residues. V lost 7 bases, J lost 7 bases, and 4 bases stayed unmatched. In DNA, the CDR3 is TGTGCCAGCATCACAGGGGTAAATGAGCAGTTCTTC. It yields the protein CASITGVNEQFF.

The chain combines TRBV7-6 with TRBJ2-6; 11 bases fit TRBD1. The CDR3 contains 20 residues. The V and J ends lost 0 bases and 0 bases, in that order; junction bases with no gene match: 7. Germline V CDR1 and CDR2: SGHVS, FNYEAQ. CDR3 sequence: CASSLAPGTGGLSGANVLTF. The CDR3 nucleotides are TGTGCCAGCAGCTTAGCTCCCGGGACAGGGGGACTCTCTGGGGCCAACGTCCTGACTTTC.

The chain links TRBV20-1 to TRBJ1-5; D gene ambiguous. Trimming stripped 0 bases from V and 6 bases from J, with 3 bases between. The CDR3 spans 11 residues. Germline V gene lookup returns CDR1 DFQATT and CDR2 SNEGSKA (reference sequence). The CDR3 DNA sequence: TGCAGTGCTAGAGACGTTCAGCCCCAGCATTTT. Amino acids: CSARDVQPQHF.

Worth noting for this clone: This sample includes further DNA sequences coding for the same CDR3. The genes are TRBV29-1 and TRBJ2-7; D remains ambiguous. Trimming took off 1 base at V and 4 bases at J, with 5 bases between the two ends. Germline V gene data show CDR1 as SQVTM and CDR2 as ANQGSEA. The CDR3 loop spans 11 amino acids. The CDR3 reads CSVEVGYEQYF. For the CDR3, the DNA is TGCAGCGTTGAAGTGGGATACGAGCAGTACTTC.

The chain joins TRBV6-6 to TRBJ2-2, with unresolved D. There are 12 residues in the CDR3. Germline loops: CDR1 MNHNY, CDR2 SVGAGI (reference sequence). Between the trimmed V and J ends, which lost 7 bases and 4 bases, there was a span of 7 bases. The CDR3 DNA reads as TGTGCCAGCACTCCTACCACCGGGGAGCTGTTTTTT. Its translation: CASTPTTGELFF.

Here the CDR3 DNA reads TGTGCCAGCAGCCTAGATTTCTGGCGGGAGTCTGGCAACGAGCAGTACTTC. Translating it yields CASSLDFWRESGNEQYF. This chain links TRBV28 with TRBJ2-7; TRBD2 agrees at 7 bases. This CDR3 has 17 amino acids. Germline values: CDR1 MDHEN, CDR2 SYDVKM. J gave up 5 bases and V 6 bases, and 19 bases lay outside the gene matches.

The CDR3 region is CASSADPTADTQYF. The CDR3 DNA sequence: TGTGCCAGCAGCGCCGACCCGACGGCAGATACGCAGTATTTT. The V call is TRBV9, the J call TRBJ2-3, with D uncertain. Trimming cost V 3 bases and J 4 bases, with 12 bases left between them. The CDR3 spans 14 residues. Germline CDR1 SGDLS, CDR2 YYNGEE.

The genes are TRBV7-2 and TRBJ2-3; D is ambiguous. With 5 bases removed from V and 2 bases from J, the gap between germline ends came to 8 bases. This CDR3 has 13 amino acids. Germline values: CDR1 SGHTA, CDR2 FQGNSA. CDR3 sequence reads: CASSLGVTDTQYF. CDR3 in DNA: TGTGCCAGCAGCCTAGGTGTCACAGATACGCAGTATTTT.

The V call is TRBV27, the J call TRBJ2-1; D unclear. The CDR3 sequence is 15 residues long. V was cut by 2 bases and J by 1 base, with 9 bases left in between. The V gene's germline CDR1 is MNHEY and CDR2 SMNVEV (reference sequence). CDR3 nucleotide sequence: TGTGCCAGCAGTTTACTCCAAACATCCTACAATGAGCAGTTCTTC. It encodes CASSLLQTSYNEQFF.

The genes are TRBV6-1 and TRBJ2-7, with D unresolved. This CDR3 contains 15 residues. Germline CDR1 MNHNS, CDR2 SASEGT. Trimming shortened V by 1 base and J by 2 bases, and 12 bases separated the two germline ends. The CDR3 spells CASSEVTEVTYEQYF. CDR3 sequence (DNA): TGTGCCAGCAGTGAAGTTACCGAAGTCACCTACGAGCAGTACTTC.

The chain carries TRBV9 and TRBJ2-7; tentatively, D is TRBD1 (6 bases). This CDR3 contains 17 residues. Trimming stripped 0 bases from V and 4 bases from J, with 20 bases between. Germline V gene sequence: CDR1 SGDLS, CDR2 YYNGEE. CDR3 DNA: TGTGCCAGCAGCGTAGACCTAGCTACAGGGAACATTTACGAGCAGTACTTC. Translation gives CASSVDLATGNIYEQYF.